These 20 T cell receptor beta chains originate from one sample sequenced in a study of neurological immune-mediated disorders. TCRdb re-called the 5' RACE reads with MiXCR, one entry per CDR3 protein. The sample comprises roughly 62,000 distinct CDR3 sequences, more than 4% of which are singletons, and roughly 3.3% rests with the top ten. Sequencing was performed on PBMCs. Every receptor here comes from a woman in her fifties or sixties with multiple sclerosis.

This clonotype was counted ten times or more. The CDR3 is CASSLQGRETQYF. CDR3 coding DNA: TGTGCCAGCAGCTTACAGGGACGGGAGACCCAGTACTTC. J is TRBJ2-5 and V is TRBV7-3; D is possibly TRBD1 or TRBD2 (5 bases each). Germline assignment: CDR1 SGHTA and CDR2 FQGTGA. The V end was cut by 2 bases, the J end by 5 bases, with 9 bases between. The CDR3 consists of 13 residues.

This clonotype was seen ten or more times. The chain uses TRBV10-3 and TRBJ1-1; D possibly corresponds to TRBD1 (5 bases). Per the germline V gene, CDR1 is ENHRY and CDR2 is SYGVKD. V lost 3 bases and J 3 bases, leaving 14 bases between the germline ends. The CDR3 runs 15 residues. CDR3 residues: CAISDMLGLDTEAFF. CDR3 DNA sequence: TGTGCCATCAGTGATATGTTGGGGCTCGACACTGAAGCTTTCTTT.

This clonotype was seen many times. V and J are TRBV5-1 and TRBJ1-4; tentative D call: TRBD1 (5 bases). CDR1 and CDR2 (germline): SGHRS, YFSETQ. The CDR3 spans 15 residues. With 0 bases removed from V and 3 bases from J, the gap between germline ends came to 9 bases. The CDR3 nucleotides are TGCGCCAGCAGCTTGGATGGGACTGCTAATGAAAAACTGTTTTTT. Its translation: CASSLDGTANEKLFF.

This clonotype was detected ten times or more. The chain is built from TRBV7-2 and TRBJ2-2; TRBD2 aligns across 11 bases. After removal of 6 bases from V and 7 bases from J, the junction contained 10 bases not matched to a gene. Germline CDR1 reads SGHTA; CDR2 reads FQGNSA. There are 16 residues in the CDR3. In DNA, the CDR3 is TGTGCCAGCAGACGACTAGCGGGGTCCTCGGGCGGGGAGCTGTTTTTT. Protein: CASRRLAGSSGGELFF.

In its sample, this clonotype was seen many times. In DNA form, the CDR3 reads TGTGCCAGCAGTCCGGACAGGGGGCTGTACAATGAGCAGTTCTTC. It specifies CASSPDRGLYNEQFF. This sequence joins TRBV7-2 and TRBJ2-1, with TRBD1 matching over 11 bases. This CDR3 contains 15 residues. The V gene's germline CDR1 is SGHTA and CDR2 FQGNSA. J was trimmed by 4 bases and V by 6 bases; bases with no gene match: 5.

Ten or more counts support this clonotype. Compared with germline, one end of the junction differs, possibly owing to a read error. The genes are TRBV6-2 or TRBV6-3 and TRBJ1-1, with D maybe TRBD1 (6 bases). This CDR3 has 14 residues. CDR1 MNHEY and CDR2 SVGEGT come from the germline V gene. The CDR3 DNA reads TGTGCCAGCAGCTACTGGGGGGCCATCTCTGAAGCTTTCTTT. It encodes CASSYWGAISEAFF.

This clonotype was recorded at least ten times. This rearrangement joins TRBV3-1 to TRBJ2-5; 13 bases fit TRBD2. The V gene's germline CDR1 is LGHDT and CDR2 YNNKEL (reference sequence). The CDR3 is 14 amino acids. V lost 4 bases, J lost 5 bases, and 1 base stayed unmatched. Here the CDR3 DNA reads TGTGCCAGCAGCCTGACTAGCGGGGGGGAGACCCAGTACTTC. Translated: CASSLTSGGETQYF.

This clonotype was seen only a few times. One end of the junction fails to match germline, which may point to a read error. This chain joins TRBV3-1 and TRBJ2-6; the D gene is possibly TRBD1 (5 bases). Germline V gives CDR1 LGHDT, CDR2 YNNKEL (reference sequence). The CDR3 length is 14 residues. CDR3 loop: CASSQGSGAKVLTF. The DNA for the CDR3 is TGTGCCAGCAGCCAGGGTTCTGGGGCCAAAGTCCTGACTTTC.

A few counts support this clonotype. The V gene is TRBV5-1, the J gene TRBJ2-7; no clear D. V lost 0 bases and J 8 bases, leaving 12 bases between the germline ends. CDR3 length: 13 amino acids. Germline CDR1 is SGHRS and CDR2 is YFSETQ. This CDR3 is CASSLAARSKQYV. Here the CDR3 DNA reads TGCGCCAGCAGCTTGGCAGCCAGGTCGAAGCAGTACGTC.

Worth noting for this clonotype: Relative to the germline gene, one junction end is altered; a read error may explain this. The chain links TRBV20-1 to TRBJ1-5; 8 nucleotides match TRBD1. The germline V gene encodes CDR1 DFQATT and CDR2 SNEGSKA (reference sequence). The CDR3 covers 13 residues. The CDR3 here is CSAGGQGQQPQNF. CDR3 coding DNA: TGCAGTGCTGGAGGACAGGGCCAGCAGCCCCAGAATTTT.

The table lists this clonotype with many counts. A much bigger clone sits one base away, suggesting this may be a read error. J is TRBJ2-2 and V is TRBV3-2. TRBV3-2 is given as a pseudogene. CDR3 size: 12 residues. This chain's CDR3 is CASSKVSFELFF. In nucleotides, the CDR3 is TGTGCCAGCAGCAAAGTCTCTTTTGAGCTGTTTTTT.

This clonotype was observed many times. The V and J genes are TRBV5-1 and TRBJ2-2; D gene uncertain. The CDR3 is made up of 14 amino acids. Germline CDR1 SGHRS, CDR2 YFSETQ. V shed 4 bases and J shed 2 bases, with 9 bases lying between them. The CDR3: CASSLTRNTGELFF. DNA for the CDR3: TGCGCCAGCAGCCTAACGCGTAACACCGGGGAGCTGTTTTTT.

In its sample, this clonotype was seen many times. The chain uses TRBV20-1 and TRBJ1-1; possible D gene TRBD1, 6 bases. This CDR3 has 14 residues. V lost 4 bases and J lost 5, with 17 bases in between. Per germline, CDR1 DFQATT and CDR2 SNEGSKA (reference sequence). In nucleotides, the CDR3 is TGCAGTGCTACGAGAGGGCAGGGGTGGACTGAAGCTTTCTTT. Protein product: CSATRGQGWTEAFF.

A few counts support this clonotype. V is TRBV7-3 and J is TRBJ1-6; a possible D gene is TRBD1 (5 bases). The CDR3 covers 14 residues. V lost 0 bases and J lost 9, with 9 bases in between. Per germline, CDR1 SGHTA and CDR2 FQGTGA. For the CDR3, the DNA is TGTGCCAGCAGCTTAACCAGGGCTGGTTCACCCCTCCACTTT. Translated: CASSLTRAGSPLHF.

This clonotype was picked up many times. The V gene is TRBV5-1, the J gene TRBJ2-7; D gene uncertain. The CDR3 has 13 residues. Deletions cut 2 bases from V and 1 base from J, with 7 bases between. Germline CDR1 SGHRS, CDR2 YFSETQ. The CDR3 spells CASSLGRSYEQYF. The CDR3 coding sequence is TGCGCCAGCAGCTTAGGCAGGTCCTACGAGCAGTACTTC.

This clonotype was observed at least ten times. In nucleotides, the CDR3 is TGCAGCGGGACAGGGTCGAAAAGCTCTGGAAACACCATATATTTT. Translated, it gives CSGTGSKSSGNTIYF. The chain combines TRBV29-1 with TRBJ1-3; 8 bases fit TRBD1. Germline loops: CDR1 SQVTM, CDR2 ANQGSEA. Trimming at V came to 7 bases and at J to 0 bases, leaving 8 bases not matched to a gene. This CDR3 region has 15 residues. The whole variable domain, remainder taken from reference TRBV29-1 and TRBJ1-3, is SAVISQKPSRDICQRGTSLTIQCQVDSQVTMMFWYRQQPGQSLTLIATANQGSEATYESGFVIDKFPISRPNLTFSTLTVSNMSPEDSSIYLCSGTGSKSSGNTIYFGEGSWLTVV.

This clonotype was counted ten times or more. CDR3 nucleotide sequence: TGCGCCAGCAGCTTGGTCCTGACAGGGGGCTCATCAGAGACCCAGTACTTC. Amino acid sequence: CASSLVLTGGSSETQYF. This sequence joins TRBV5-1 and TRBJ2-5; TRBD1 matches 10 bases. Germline CDR1 and CDR2: SGHRS and YFSETQ. The CDR3 spans 17 residues. V was pared by 0 bases and J by 4 bases, with 9 bases of the junction left unmatched.

In its sample, this clonotype was seen many times. The chain's CDR3 is CASSQDGGARSDTQYF. The CDR3 region has the DNA TGCGCCAGCAGCCAAGATGGGGGGGCTCGGTCAGATACGCAGTATTTT. The chain carries TRBV4-3 and TRBJ2-3, with D perhaps TRBD2 (7 bases). The CDR3 extends over 16 amino acids. The V end lost 0 bases, the J end lost 4 bases, and 14 bases lay between the germline ends. CDR1 is LGHNA and CDR2 is YSLEER in the germline V gene.

This clonotype has just a few counts. The V call is TRBV20-1, the J call TRBJ2-3, with 8 nucleotides matching TRBD2. Per the germline V gene, CDR1 is DFQATT and CDR2 is SNEGSKA (reference sequence). J was trimmed by 2 bases and V by 3 bases; bases with no gene match: 4. The CDR3 has 14 amino acids. CDR3: CSARDGGVTDTQYF. In DNA form, the CDR3 reads TGCAGTGCTAGGGACGGGGGGGTCACAGATACGCAGTATTTT.

To note about this clonotype: Because the CDR3 is missing its conserved closing phenylalanine or tryptophan, this is likely a read error. The chain is built from TRBV20-1 and TRBJ1-2; no clear D gene. The CDR3 is 12 residues long. The V and J ends lost 0 bases and 3 bases respectively, with 5 bases between them. Germline values: CDR1 DFQATT, CDR2 SNEGSKA (reference sequence). The CDR3: CSARDQDYGYTI. DNA of the CDR3: TGCAGTGCTAGAGACCAGGACTATGGCTACACCATC.